This T cell receptor (beta chain) was observed in a study of beta chain features in type 1 diabetes. Study-level points and caveats: At VDJ recombination sites, type 1 diabetes patients had fewer insertions and more deleted nucleotides. A potential PCR bias toward shorter templates would be equal in patient and control samples.

Expressed TCRB transcripts were sequenced because the entire RNA isolate underwent reverse transcription. Data came from immunoSEQ multiplex PCR; TCRdb stores just in-frame clones and leaves some out. Counted here are some 360,000 clones, about 19% occurring once; the ten biggest clones make up approximately 0.041%. The CDR3 sequence is 12 residues long. The V and J ends lost 3 bases and 2 bases respectively, with 7 bases between them. The germline V gene has CDR1 GTSNPN and CDR2 SVGIG (reference sequence). With respect to this clone: Its antigen is not identified. The same CDR3 arises from other DNA sequences in this sample as well.

Sequenced input: naive CD4+ T cells from blood. This receptor was obtained from a woman aged 18-29 years in good health. The V call is TRBV30, the J call TRBJ2-5; the D gene is possibly TRBD1 (5 bases). CDR3 sequence: CAWSQGQETQYF. The DNA for the CDR3 is TGTGCCTGGAGCCAGGGTCAAGAGACCCAGTACTTC. The entire variable domain, with the rest obtained from reference TRBV30 and TRBJ2-5, is as follows: SQTIHQWPATLVQPVGSPLSLECTVEGTSNPNLYWYRQAAGRGLQLLFYSVGIGQISSEVPQNLSASRPQDRQFILSSKKLLLSDSGFYLCAWSQGQETQYFGPGTRLLVL.